The 30 T cell receptor beta chains below all came from one sample that was sequenced in a study of T-cell memory formation after mild COVID-19. From the 5' RACE reads, TCRdb called clonotypes with MiXCR, one entry per CDR3 protein. The sample holds some 150,000 distinct CDR3 sequences; 6% to 6.5% are singletons and the top ten take around 2%. The sample taken for sequencing was PBMCs or a T cell subset sorted from them (not recorded which). These receptors were taken from an adult woman who had mild COVID-19 (a few samples of this study predate the infection). Cell type and time point are not known.

The table lists this clonotype with many counts. The chain links TRBV5-1 to TRBJ2-3; 7 nucleotides align to TRBD2. The CDR3 has 16 residues. After removal of 0 bases from V and 3 bases from J, the junction contained 7 bases not matched to a gene. Germline CDR1 is SGHRS and CDR2 is YFSETQ. The CDR3 region is CASSLDGAGNTDTQYF. In DNA, the CDR3 is TGCGCCAGCAGCTTGGATGGAGCGGGGAATACAGATACGCAGTATTTT.

This clonotype has a handful of counts. The chain has TRBV10-3 and TRBJ2-1; 9 bases match TRBD2. The CDR3 consists of 11 residues. Looked up from germline, CDR1 is ENHRY and CDR2 is SYGVKD. V lost 2 bases and J lost 13; bases outside the gene matches: 0. The CDR3 coding sequence is TGTGCCATCAGTGAGGGGACTAGCCAGTTCTTC. Residues: CAISEGTSQFF.

This clonotype has at least ten counts. The CDR3 is CASSLVAGGLTEQFF. CDR3 DNA sequence: TGCGCCAGCAGCTTGGTGGCGGGGGGCCTCACTGAGCAGTTCTTC. V usage is TRBV5-1 and J usage is TRBJ2-1; 8 nucleotides agree with TRBD2. This CDR3 comprises 15 residues. V was pared by 0 bases and J by 9 bases, with 8 bases of the junction left unmatched. CDR1 is SGHRS and CDR2 is YFSETQ in the germline V gene.

In its sample, this clonotype was seen a few times. The chain uses TRBV6-1 and TRBJ1-1; possible D gene TRBD1, 6 bases. CDR1 is MNHNS, CDR2 SASEGT, per germline. This CDR3 is 16 amino acids long. With 2 bases removed from V and 0 bases from J, the gap between germline ends came to 13 bases. In nucleotides, the CDR3 is TGTGCCAGCAGTGAATCAACAGGGATCGTGAACACTGAAGCTTTCTTT. It codes for CASSESTGIVNTEAFF.

This clonotype was seen ten or more times. The V call is TRBV9, the J call TRBJ2-3, with D possibly being TRBD1 (5 bases). Germline lookup yields CDR1 SGDLS and CDR2 YYNGEE. This CDR3 has 13 amino acids. V gave up 2 bases and J gave up 3 bases, with 7 bases separating them. The chain's CDR3 is CASSVRTTDTQYF. CDR3 nucleotide sequence: TGTGCCAGCAGCGTGAGGACAACAGATACGCAGTATTTT.

This clonotype has a count of ten or more. This chain links TRBV5-1 with TRBJ2-7, with D perhaps matching TRBD1 (5 bases). Trimming shortened V by 3 bases and J by 2 bases, and 18 bases separated the two germline ends. The germline V gene encodes CDR1 SGHRS and CDR2 YFSETQ. There are 16 residues in the CDR3. This CDR3 reads CASSSGTGSIAYEQYF. The CDR3 DNA reads TGCGCCAGCAGCTCGGGCACAGGTTCCATCGCCTACGAGCAGTACTTC.

A few counts support this clonotype. The chain joins TRBV30 to TRBJ2-7, with TRBD1 matching 8 bases. The CDR3 spans 13 residues. Germline trimming cut 6 bases from V and 6 bases from J; bases unmatched to any gene: 10. CDR1 is GTSNPN and CDR2 is SVGIG in the germline V gene (reference sequence). The CDR3 is CACAGQASGEQYF. CDR3 DNA sequence: TGTGCCTGTGCGGGACAGGCTAGTGGCGAGCAGTACTTC.

There are a few counts of this clonotype. The chain joins TRBV3-1 to TRBJ2-7; maybe TRBD2 (6 bases). Between the trimmed V and J ends, which lost 4 bases and 0 bases, there was a span of 13 bases. This CDR3 has 15 residues. Germline values: CDR1 LGHDT, CDR2 YNNKEL (reference sequence). CDR3 region: CASSPGGGLSYEQYF. CDR3 sequence (DNA): TGTGCCAGCAGCCCCGGGGGAGGACTCTCCTACGAGCAGTACTTC.

The chain recombines TRBV12-3 or TRBV12-4 with TRBJ2-3, with unresolved D. V was pared by 7 bases and J by 0 bases, with 14 bases between. CDR3 length equals 15 residues. The CDR3 sequence: CASKPLAVSTDTQYF. CDR3 DNA sequence: TGTGCCAGCAAACCCTTAGCAGTAAGCACAGATACGCAGTATTTT.

This clonotype was seen only a few times. V is TRBV20-1 and J is TRBJ1-5, with D tentatively TRBD1 (5 bases). The CDR3 length is 15 residues. V was shortened by 2 bases and J by 1 base, with 12 bases between the two germline ends. The germline V gene encodes CDR1 DFQATT and CDR2 SNEGSKA (reference sequence). As DNA, the CDR3 is TGCAGTGCTAGAAATTGGGGGGAAAGCAATCAGCCCCAGCATTTT. Translating it yields CSARNWGESNQPQHF.

The V gene is TRBV6-2 or TRBV6-3, the J gene TRBJ1-2; D remains ambiguous. The CDR3 has 15 residues. In germline, CDR1 is MNHEY, CDR2 SVGEGT. Trimming removed 7 bases at V and 0 bases at J, with 15 bases between. The CDR3 bases are TGTGCCAGCACCTACGACGGCACTCCTAACTATGGCTACACCTTC. Translating gives CASTYDGTPNYGYTF.

V gene TRBV19 combines with J gene TRBJ2-1, with 9 bases matching TRBD1. The CDR3 sequence is 15 residues long. Germline V gene data show CDR1 as LNHDA and CDR2 as SQIVND (reference sequence). The CDR3 loop reads CATTTGGAYYNEQFF. In DNA form, the CDR3 reads TGTGCTACAACCACAGGGGGCGCCTACTACAATGAGCAGTTCTTC.

This clonotype has just a few counts. The V and J genes are TRBV6-2 or TRBV6-3 and TRBJ1-1; unclear D gene. The CDR3 is 15 amino acids. Germline V gene sequence: CDR1 MNHEY, CDR2 SVGEGT. V was cut by 2 bases and J by 2 bases, with 12 bases left in between. DNA of the CDR3: TGTGCCAGCAGTTACCGGTGGCAGGCAAACACTGAAGCTTTCTTT. Its translation: CASSYRWQANTEAFF.

V usage is TRBV7-2 and J usage is TRBJ1-5, with D unclear. The V end lost 1 base, the J end lost 3 bases, and 10 bases lay between the germline ends. Germline CDR1 and CDR2: SGHTA and FQGNSA. The CDR3 runs 15 residues. CDR3 region: CASSLGLGYNQPQHF. In nucleotides, the CDR3 is TGTGCCAGCAGCTTAGGGTTGGGGTACAATCAGCCCCAGCATTTT.

This clonotype appeared many times. The chain couples TRBV11-2 to TRBJ2-2; 7 bases line up with TRBD2. The CDR3 totals 18 residues. The J segment lost 1 base and the V segment lost 0 bases, leaving 8 bases of the junction unmatched. Germline CDR1 is SGHAT and CDR2 is FQNNGV. The CDR3 spells CASSLDRWAGENTGELFF. The CDR3 region has the DNA TGTGCCAGCAGCTTAGACCGGTGGGCGGGAGAGAACACCGGGGAGCTGTTTTTT.

The chain is built from TRBV7-2 and TRBJ2-3; 10 bases are a match to TRBD2. The V gene's germline CDR1 is SGHTA and CDR2 FQGNSA. The length of the CDR3 is 14 residues. V gave up 7 bases and J gave up 4 bases; unmatched junction bases: 5. The CDR3 here is CASTPGTSADTQYF. The CDR3 coding sequence is TGTGCCAGCACCCCTGGGACTAGCGCAGATACGCAGTATTTT.

This clonotype appeared a few times. The CDR3 spells CSVVPGAGETQYF. DNA of the CDR3: TGCAGCGTTGTGCCGGGCGCCGGGGAGACCCAGTACTTC. The J gene is TRBJ2-5, the V gene TRBV29-1; D remains ambiguous. CDR1 and CDR2 from the germline V gene are SQVTM and ANQGSEA. The CDR3 extends over 13 amino acids. V lost 4 bases, J lost 5 bases, and 14 bases lay in between. Complete variable domain (other parts from reference TRBV29-1 and TRBJ2-5): SAVISQKPSRDICQRGTSLTIQCQVDSQVTMMFWYRQQPGQSLTLIATANQGSEATYESGFVIDKFPISRPNLTFSTLTVSNMSPEDSSIYLCSVVPGAGETQYFGPGTRLLVL.

This clonotype has a count of ten or more. The chain has TRBV5-1 and TRBJ2-5; D is possibly TRBD2 (6 bases). The V gene's germline CDR1 is SGHRS and CDR2 YFSETQ. There are 16 residues in the CDR3. The V gene lost 1 base and the J gene lost 2 bases, with 15 bases spanning the gap. The CDR3 here is CASSLNKAGSQETQYF. CDR3 sequence (DNA): TGCGCCAGCAGCTTGAATAAGGCGGGATCTCAAGAGACCCAGTACTTC.

Written as DNA, the CDR3 is TGTGCCAGCAGTGACCGGGGCCTCCGCTCCTACAATGAGCAGTTCTTC. Protein sequence: CASSDRGLRSYNEQFF. The chain is built from TRBV12-3 or TRBV12-4 and TRBJ2-1; D could derive from TRBD1 or TRBD2 (5 bases each). This CDR3 is 16 amino acids long. V was pared by 5 bases and J by 0 bases, with 14 bases between.

This clonotype occurred many times. This rearrangement joins TRBV7-2 to TRBJ1-6, with TRBD1 matching 8 bases. Trimming removed 6 bases from V and 7 bases from J; junction bases left unmatched: 5. CDR1 and CDR2 (germline): SGHTA, FQGNSA. This CDR3 is built from 14 residues. The CDR3 region has the DNA TGTGCCAGCAGTGACGACAGGGGCAATTCACCCCTCCACTTT. Its translation is CASSDDRGNSPLHF.

This clonotype showed up just a few times. The chain combines TRBV24-1 with TRBJ2-1, with 15 bases fitting TRBD2. From germline, CDR1 is KGHDR and CDR2 SFDVKD. J lost 2 bases, V lost 3 bases, and 7 bases had no gene match. This CDR3 has 19 residues. CDR3 DNA sequence: TGTGCCACCAGTGATCGATCCGGGACTAGCGGGGGGACCTACAATGAGCAGTTCTTC. Amino acid sequence: CATSDRSGTSGGTYNEQFF.

This chain links TRBV2 with TRBJ2-7, with TRBD1 matching over 8 bases. The CDR3 consists of 14 residues. Germline V gives CDR1 SNHLY, CDR2 FYNNEI. J was trimmed by 5 bases and V by 6 bases; bases with no gene match: 9. The CDR3 nucleotides are TGTGCCAGCAGCCTCCTGTTGGACAGGGACGAGCAGTACTTC. The encoded protein is CASSLLLDRDEQYF.

This clonotype was detected ten times or more. The chain employs TRBV2 and TRBJ1-1; TRBD1 might be the D (5 bases). V lost 4 bases and J lost 1, with 10 bases in between. Looked up from germline, CDR1 is SNHLY and CDR2 is FYNNEI. The CDR3 loop spans 14 amino acids. The CDR3 DNA reads as TGTGCCAGCAGTGGAGGGGATTGGAACACTGAAGCTTTCTTT. Its translation is CASSGGDWNTEAFF.

This clonotype was detected ten times or more. J is TRBJ2-5 and V is TRBV29-1, with D unclear. From germline, CDR1 is SQVTM and CDR2 ANQGSEA. This CDR3 has 12 amino acids. Trimming left V 7 bases short and J 2 bases short, with 11 bases between. CDR3 DNA: TGCAGCGGTGGTGGGTCTCAAGAGACCCAGTACTTC. Its protein is CSGGGSQETQYF.

Only a few counts were recorded for this clonotype. A read error may produce the germline difference seen at one junction end. This rearrangement joins TRBV15 to TRBJ2-5; no reliable D call. The CDR3 extends over 12 amino acids. The germline V gene encodes CDR1 LNHNV and CDR2 YYDKDF (reference sequence). Here the CDR3 reads CATSRDDLMVTF. In DNA form, the CDR3 reads TGTGCCACCAGCAGAGATGATCTTATGGTTACTTTC. The complete variable domain, with remaining parts taken from reference TRBV15 and TRBJ2-5, reads DAMVIQNPRYQVTQFGKPVTLSCSQTLNHNVMYWYQQKSSQAPKLLFHYYDKDFNNEADTPDNFQSRRPNTSFCFLDIRSPGLGDTAMYLCATSRDDLMVTFGPGTRLLVL.

This clonotype showed up many times. The CDR3 loop reads CSARDLGLSAYEQYF. The CDR3 coding sequence is TGCAGTGCTAGAGATCTTGGACTCTCTGCCTACGAGCAGTACTTC. The chain has TRBV20-1 and TRBJ2-7, with D possibly TRBD2 on 5 matching bases. The CDR3 runs 15 residues. The germline V and J ends were trimmed by 0 bases and 2 bases, with 14 bases remaining between them. From germline, CDR1 is DFQATT and CDR2 SNEGSKA (reference sequence).

J is TRBJ1-2 and V is TRBV6-5; 9 bases line up with TRBD1. The V and J ends lost 7 bases and 2 bases, in that order; junction bases with no gene match: 5. CDR3 length: 14 amino acids. Germline CDR1 MNHEY, CDR2 SVGAGI. The CDR3 nucleotides read TGTGCCAGCACCCCGGGACAGGGAAACTATGGCTACACCTTC. Protein: CASTPGQGNYGYTF.

This clonotype was seen repeatedly, ten times or more. The chain combines TRBV24-1 with TRBJ2-1; no firm D call. CDR1 is KGHDR, CDR2 SFDVKD, per germline. The CDR3 is 14 amino acids. V lost 9 bases to trimming and J lost 2 bases, with 13 bases between them. As DNA, the CDR3 is TGTGCCACCGGAACCTCAGACGCCTACAATGAGCAGTTCTTC. It yields the protein CATGTSDAYNEQFF.

This clonotype turned up a few times. The chain recombines TRBV4-2 with TRBJ1-2, with TRBD1 as a possible D gene (5 bases). V dropped 0 bases and J dropped 3 bases, with 11 bases sitting between them. CDR1 is LGHNA, CDR2 YNFKEQ, per germline. The CDR3 totals 15 residues. The chain's CDR3 is CASSQDPGTDYGYTF. CDR3 in DNA: TGTGCCAGCAGCCAAGACCCCGGGACGGACTATGGCTACACCTTC.

This clonotype has only a few counts. The chain carries TRBV7-8 and TRBJ1-1; TRBD1 might be the D (5 bases). Per the germline V gene, CDR1 is SGHVS and CDR2 is FQNEAQ. The CDR3 covers 14 residues. V lost 2 bases to trimming and J lost 3 bases, with 10 bases between them. The CDR3 nucleotides are TGTGCCAGCAGCTTAATAGGGGCGGACACTGAAGCTTTCTTT. This encodes CASSLIGADTEAFF.